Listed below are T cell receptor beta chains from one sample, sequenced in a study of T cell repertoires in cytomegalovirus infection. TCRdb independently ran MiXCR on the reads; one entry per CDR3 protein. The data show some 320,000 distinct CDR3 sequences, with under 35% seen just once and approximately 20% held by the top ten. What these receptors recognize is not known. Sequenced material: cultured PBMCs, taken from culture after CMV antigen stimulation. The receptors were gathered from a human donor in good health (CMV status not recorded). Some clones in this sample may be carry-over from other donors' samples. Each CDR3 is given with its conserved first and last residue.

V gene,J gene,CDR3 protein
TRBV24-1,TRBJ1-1,CATSDNGQAGLHTEAFF
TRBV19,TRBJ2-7,CASSIGQSEQYF
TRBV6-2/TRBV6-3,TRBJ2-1,CASSYFRYSNEQFF
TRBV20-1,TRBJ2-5,CSALPGLAVQETQYF
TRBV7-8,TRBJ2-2,CASSLGGTIGTGELFF
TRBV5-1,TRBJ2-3,CASSFGGISTDTQYF
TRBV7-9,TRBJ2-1,CASSGSGGNEQFF
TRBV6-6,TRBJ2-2,CASSYGVTGELFF
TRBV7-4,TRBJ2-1,CASSLTGWSYNEQFF
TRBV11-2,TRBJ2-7,CASSLGWSSYEQYF
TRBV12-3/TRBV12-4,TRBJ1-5,CASSLTSSGGSNQPQHF
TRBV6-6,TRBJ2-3,CASSYGAGGHTDTQYF
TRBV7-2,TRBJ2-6,CASSLALPAAGANVLTF
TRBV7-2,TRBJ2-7,CASSLAPSAGEQYF
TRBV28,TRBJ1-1,CASLQRNTEAFF
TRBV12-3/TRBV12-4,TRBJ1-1,CASRETDYHTEAFF
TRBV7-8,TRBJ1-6,CASSVSGTLNSPLHF
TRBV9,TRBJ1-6,CASSVGQGAGNSPLHF
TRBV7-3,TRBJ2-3,CASRTAGGKDTQYF
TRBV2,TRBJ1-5,CATRYGRQGKMQPQHF
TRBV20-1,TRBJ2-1,CSAREGPGVGYNEQFF
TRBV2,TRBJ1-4,CASSQERGSNEKLFF
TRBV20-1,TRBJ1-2,CSAREVEMGGIDGYTF
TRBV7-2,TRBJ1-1,CASSLMNTEAFF
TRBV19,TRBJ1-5,CASSITQLYQPQHF
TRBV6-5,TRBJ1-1,CASSPQGALAEAFF
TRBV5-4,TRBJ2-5,CASSSPTGVKETQYF
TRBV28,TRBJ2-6,CASSLNPGQGTGANVLTF
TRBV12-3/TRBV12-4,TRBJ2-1,CASRPLTGGINEQFF
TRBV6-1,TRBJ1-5,CASSELGRGLNQPQHF
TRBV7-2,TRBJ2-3,CASSLDKTAWYF
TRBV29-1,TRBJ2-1,CSVEPPSGRTGEQFF
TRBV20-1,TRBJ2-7,CSARSGTREHEQYF
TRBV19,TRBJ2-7,CASSKASGYFGEQYF
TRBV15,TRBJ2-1,CATSRVPIEAGHYNEQFF
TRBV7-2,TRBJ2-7,CASSLGTSGGSYEQYF
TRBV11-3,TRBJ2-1,CASSLGGFVNNEQFF
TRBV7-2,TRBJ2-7,CASSHGTSGRIEYF
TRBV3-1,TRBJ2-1,CASSQDPEASVREQFF
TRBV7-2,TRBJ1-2,CASSKRDGNYGYTF
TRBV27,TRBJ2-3,CASSSSGGQVTDTQYF
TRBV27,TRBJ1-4,CASSRKRNDEKLFF
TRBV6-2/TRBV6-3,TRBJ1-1,CASRSGGVPNTEAFF
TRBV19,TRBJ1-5,CASSGLGPWHF
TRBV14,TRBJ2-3,CASSQQRGSTDTQYF
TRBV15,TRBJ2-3,CATRRGGDTQYF
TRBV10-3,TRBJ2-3,CAISVGSPDTQYF
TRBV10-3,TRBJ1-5,CAIWSGYGNQPQHF